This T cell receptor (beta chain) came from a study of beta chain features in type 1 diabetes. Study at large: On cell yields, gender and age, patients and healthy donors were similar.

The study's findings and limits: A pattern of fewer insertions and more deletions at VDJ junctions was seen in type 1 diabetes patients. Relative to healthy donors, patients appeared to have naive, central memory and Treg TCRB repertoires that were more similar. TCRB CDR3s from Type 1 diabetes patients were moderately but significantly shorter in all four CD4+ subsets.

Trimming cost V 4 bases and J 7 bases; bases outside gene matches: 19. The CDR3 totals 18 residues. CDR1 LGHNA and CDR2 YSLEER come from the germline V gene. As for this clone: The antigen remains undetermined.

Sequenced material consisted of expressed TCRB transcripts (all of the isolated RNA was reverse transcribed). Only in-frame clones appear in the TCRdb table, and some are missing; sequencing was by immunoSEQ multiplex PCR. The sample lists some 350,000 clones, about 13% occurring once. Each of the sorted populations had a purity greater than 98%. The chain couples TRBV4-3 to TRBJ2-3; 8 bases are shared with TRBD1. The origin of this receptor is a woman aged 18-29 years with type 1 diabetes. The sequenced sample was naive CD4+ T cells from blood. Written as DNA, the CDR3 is TGCGCCAGCAGCCCAACCCCCATTCAGGACAGGGCCCACCATACGCAGTATTTT. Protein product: CASSPTPIQDRAHHTQYF.